The present entry profiles one T cell receptor beta chain with its context. Its specific antigen is unknown. No quality values exist for individual bases; no much larger clone is one base distant. These data belong to a study of blood T cell repertoires in COVID-19 (dated by TCRdb to 2020 to 2022). As for the study more broadly: Samples from collaborators originated in the United States, Italy and Spain and spanned both the acute and convalescent phases of COVID-19. Subjects who had been exposed to COVID-19, were actively infected with it, or had recovered from it provided the deeply sampled blood TCRbeta repertoires that made up the dataset. The repertoires were released in a freely available public database intended as a resource for research on the immune response to SARS-CoV-2. The prospective study material was composed of cDNA or gDNA derived from T cells, B-cell-depleted T cells, or PBMCs. Samples were obtained from the ongoing ImmuneRACE study (first 160 participants) and from roughly 1,300 subjects provided by 6 global collaborators. Nearly every sample came with metadata listing a de-identified subject ID, COVID-19 status, age in years and sex. Where HLA class I and class II types were available, the types were taken from metadata supplied by the sample provider, not from assay-based typing. Results the study describes overall, beyond this receptor: Clinical and demographic metadata were provided uncurated, with the amount varying by source and participant.

Collaborating institutions collected whole blood in K2EDTA tubes following their own protocols. Collaborator samples were shipped for TCRbeta analysis as frozen whole blood, isolated PBMCs, or DNA extracted from either sample type. The immunoSEQ Assay, a bias-controlled multiplex PCR, was used to amplify TCRbeta CDR3 regions from genomic DNA. Per the source publication's procedure: The number of nucleated cells in each sample was estimated by amplification of reference gene primers within the assay. To quantify the absolute abundance of each unique TCRbeta CDR3 rearrangement, sequence reads were collapsed and filtered. For each sample, productive Simpson clonality was calculated as the square root of Simpson's diversity index over productive rearrangements. TCRdb took this table from immuneACCESS and kept in-frame rearrangements with V and J called. Such tables lack part of the clones; where checked against another copy, unresolved V genes explain under half of the gap, and the rest is unexplained. The D gene and trimming were derived from the DNA, and the V and J assignments and clone size from that table. The sample table lists 250,000 or so clones, more than 80% of them with a count of one. More than 5.5% of the sample comes from the top ten.

The sequenced material came from peripheral blood. This TCR derives from a human donor in a cohort sampled during active COVID-19.

Read as DNA, the sequence is TGCGCCAGCAGCTTGTCTGGGGAGAACTATGGCTACACCTTC. This gives the protein CASSLSGENYGYTF. The chain was built from TRBV5-1 and TRBJ1-2, with the D segment identity uncertain. V drops 1 base and J drops 2 bases, leaving 9 bases in between. Including cysteine and phenylalanine, the CDR3 has 14 amino acids. Here the CDR3 DNA is all that survives: 42 bases in frame from base 1. CDR1 and CDR2, looked up from the germline V gene, are SGHRS and YFSETQ.